A single sample is the source of the 9 T cell receptor beta chains below, sequenced in a study of glioma-infiltrating T cells. Amplification of TCR alpha and beta CDR3 regions from RNA used iRepertoire nested multiplex PCR. MiXCR, run by TCRdb on the multiplex PCR reads, gives a single entry per CDR3 protein. The sample contains about 200,000 distinct CDR3 sequences, more than 25% of which appear only once. Sequenced: glioma tissue, nonneoplastic brain tissue, or PBMCs (not recorded which). The receptors shown here come from a human donor with low-grade glioma or glioblastoma, undergoing nonglioma brain surgery, or in good health (not recorded which).

In its sample, this clonotype was seen many times. V and J are TRBV18 and TRBJ1-5, with a weak D call TRBD1 (5 bases). V was shortened by 5 bases and J by 0 bases, with 14 bases between the two germline ends. CDR1 is KGHSH, CDR2 LQKENI, per germline. The CDR3 totals 16 residues. This chain's CDR3 is CASSRTGPYSNQPQHF. In nucleotides, the CDR3 is TGTGCCAGCTCAAGGACGGGACCCTATAGCAATCAGCCCCAGCATTTT.

Details on this clonotype: A much larger clone lies a single base off, so this may be a read error. The rearrangement links TRBV7-9 to TRBJ2-7; D is perhaps TRBD1 or TRBD2 (5 bases each). Germline V lookup: CDR1 SEHNR, CDR2 FQNEAQ (reference sequence). Trimming shortened V by 2 bases and J by 6 bases, and 20 bases separated the two germline ends. The CDR3 totals 16 residues. CDR3 residues: CASSLTSGTVGTEQYF. The CDR3 DNA sequence: TGTGCCAGCAGCTTAACCTCAGGGACCGTAGGTACCGAGCAGTACTTC.

This clonotype has a count of ten or more. This CDR3 reads CASGRAGPNEQFF. CDR3 nucleotides: TGTGCCAGCGGGAGAGCGGGACCCAATGAGCAGTTCTTC. The rearrangement links TRBV7-3 to TRBJ2-1, with 7 nucleotides matching TRBD2. V lost 8 bases and J lost 6; bases outside the gene matches: 7. The CDR3 runs to 13 residues. Germline V lookup: CDR1 SGHTA, CDR2 FQGTGA.

This clonotype was recorded many times. The chain links TRBV27 to TRBJ2-7; D is undetermined. From germline, CDR1 is MNHEY and CDR2 SMNVEV (reference sequence). This CDR3 comprises 12 residues. V lost 5 bases and J 0 bases, leaving 5 bases between the germline ends. The CDR3 bases are TGTGCCAGCAGTCCGCTCTCCTACGAGCAGTACTTC. As protein: CASSPLSYEQYF.

This clonotype turned up a few times. This could be a read error, since a much larger clone is one nucleotide away. J is TRBJ2-7 and V is TRBV24-1; D is unresolved. This CDR3 comprises 10 residues. V lost 6 bases and J lost 7, with 6 bases in between. Germline V lookup: CDR1 KGHDR, CDR2 SFDVKD. The DNA of the CDR3 is TGTGCCACCAGTTCCAATGAGCAGTACTTC. It translates to CATSSNEQYF.

This clonotype appeared many times. This chain links TRBV20-1 with TRBJ2-7; TRBD2 matches at 13 bases. CDR1 is DFQATT and CDR2 is SNEGSKA in the germline V gene (reference sequence). J lost 5 bases, V lost 5 bases, and 6 bases had no gene match. This CDR3 has 14 amino acids. As DNA, the CDR3 is TGCAGTGCTGGAACTAGCGGGAGGGCCGACGAGCAGTACTTC. Amino acid sequence: CSAGTSGRADEQYF.

This clonotype appeared many times. The CDR3 sequence is CASSLAPTGANVLTF. CDR3 bases: TGTGCCAGCAGCTTAGCGCCCACTGGGGCCAACGTCCTGACTTTC. The chain is built from TRBV7-6 and TRBJ2-6; D unresolved. Looked up from germline, CDR1 is SGHVS and CDR2 is FNYEAQ. The CDR3 runs to 15 residues. The V gene lost 0 bases and the J gene lost 2 bases, with 5 bases spanning the gap. Filled out from reference TRBV7-6 and TRBJ2-6, the complete variable domain reads GAGVSQSPRYKVTKRGQDVALRCDPISGHVSLYWYRQALGQGPEFLTYFNYEAQQDKSGLPNDRFSAERPEGSISTLTIQRTEQRDSAMYRCASSLAPTGANVLTFGAGSRLTVL.

Many counts were recorded for this clonotype. The chain combines TRBV6-6 with TRBJ2-6, with D unclear. V was trimmed by 4 bases and J by 4 bases, leaving 14 bases between them. The CDR3 extends over 16 amino acids. The germline V gene encodes CDR1 MNHNY and CDR2 SVGAGI (reference sequence). In DNA form, the CDR3 reads TGTGCCAGCAGTTCCCTCGAAGTTTCGGGGGCCAACGTCCTGACTTTC. The encoded protein is CASSSLEVSGANVLTF.

With respect to this clonotype: Relative to the germline gene, one junction end is altered; a read error may explain this. The rearrangement uses TRBV4-1 and TRBJ2-5; D unclear. The length of the CDR3 is 11 residues. Germline-derived CDR1 and CDR2 are MGHRA and YSYEKL. The CDR3 sequence is CASSWTETQHF. CDR3 coding DNA: TGCGCCAGCAGCTGGACGGAGACCCAGCACTTC.